Below are 28 T cell receptor beta chains sequenced from a single sample in a study of T cells after yellow fever vaccination. TCRdb used MiXCR to reprocess the 5' RACE reads, holding one entry per CDR3 protein. Of around 350,000 distinct CDR3 sequences in the sample, under 7.5% are singletons; the top ten hold around 16%. Sample: PBMCs, taken 5 days after the yellow fever booster vaccination. The receptors originated from a man in his thirties or forties who received the YFV17D yellow fever vaccine.

The gene calls are TRBV27 and TRBJ1-6; D is unresolved. The germline V and J ends were trimmed by 8 bases and 3 bases, with 11 bases remaining between them. Per the germline V gene, CDR1 is MNHEY and CDR2 is SMNVEV (reference sequence). CDR3 size: 14 residues. CDR3 region: CASGGDHYNSPLHF. The CDR3 DNA is TGTGCCAGCGGCGGGGATCACTATAATTCACCCCTCCACTTT.

This clonotype showed up just a few times. A much larger clone is a single base away; this may be a read error. The rearrangement joins TRBV5-4 to TRBJ2-7, with 9 nucleotides matching TRBD1. The germline V gene has CDR1 SGHNT and CDR2 YYREEE (reference sequence). Losses at the gene ends were 0 bases for V and 3 bases for J; bases not matched to a gene: 4. The CDR3 sequence is 15 residues long. CDR3 DNA sequence: TGTGCCAGCAGCTTGGCCCGGACAGGGGACTACGAGCAGTACTTC. This gives the protein CASSLARTGDYEQYF. Complete variable domain (other parts from reference TRBV5-4 and TRBJ2-7): ETGVTQSPTHLIKTRGQQVTLRCSSQSGHNTVSWYQQALGQGPQFIFQYYREEENGRGNFPPRFSGLQFPNYSSELNVNALELDDSALYLCASSLARTGDYEQYFGPGTRLTVT.

The gene calls are TRBV5-1 and TRBJ2-1; 9 positions match TRBD2. This CDR3 comprises 16 residues. V lost 7 bases to trimming and J lost 7 bases; unmatched junction nucleotides: 15. CDR1 SGHRS and CDR2 YFSETQ come from the germline V gene. This chain's CDR3 is CASGRLADPGWNEQFF. DNA of the CDR3: TGCGCCAGCGGCCGACTAGCGGACCCCGGGTGGAATGAGCAGTTCTTC. The full variable domain, rest sourced from reference TRBV5-1 and TRBJ2-1, is KAGVTQTPRYLIKTRGQQVTLSCSPISGHRSVSWYQQTPGQGLQFLFEYFSETQRNKGNFPGRFSGRQFSNSRSEMNVSTLELGDSALYLCASGRLADPGWNEQFFGPGTRLTVL.

This clonotype was seen many times. V and J are TRBV20-1 and TRBJ2-7; 7 positions match TRBD2. V lost 6 bases, J lost 3 bases, and 8 bases stayed unmatched. CDR1 is DFQATT and CDR2 is SNEGSKA in the germline V gene (reference sequence). This CDR3 has 13 amino acids. CDR3 DNA: TGCAGTGCCCCCGCGACTAGCATCTACGAGCAGTACTTC. Residues: CSAPATSIYEQYF.

The sample holds many counts of this clonotype. The chain uses TRBV25-1 and TRBJ2-1; possible D gene TRBD2, 5 bases. CDR3 length: 12 residues. CDR1 and CDR2 (germline): MGHDK, SYGVNS. Trimming took 6 bases from V and 3 from J, leaving 6 bases between them. The CDR3 reads CASSEGYNEQFF. CDR3 DNA sequence: TGTGCCAGCAGCGAGGGCTACAATGAGCAGTTCTTC.

For the CDR3, the DNA is TGCGCCAGCAGCTTGGCCGGACTAGCCTACGAGCAGTACTTC. Translated: CASSLAGLAYEQYF. The rearrangement links TRBV5-1 to TRBJ2-7, with 7 bases identical to TRBD2. The CDR3 has 14 amino acids. Germline V gene lookup returns CDR1 SGHRS and CDR2 YFSETQ. J was trimmed by 2 bases and V by 0 bases; bases with no gene match: 2.

Ten or more counts support this clonotype. The chain joins TRBV7-9 to TRBJ2-1; D perhaps matches TRBD1 (5 bases). Germline V gives CDR1 SEHNR, CDR2 FQNEAQ (reference sequence). The CDR3 runs to 13 residues. V lost 4 bases and J 6 bases, leaving 10 bases between the germline ends. The CDR3 coding sequence is TGTGCCAGCAGCTCGACAGCCAGCAATGAGCAGTTCTTC. As protein: CASSSTASNEQFF.

In DNA, the CDR3 is TGTGCCAGCAGCCCCAAGACTAGCGCTGCGTCCTACGAGCAGTACTTC. Amino acid sequence: CASSPKTSAASYEQYF. V and J are TRBV7-2 and TRBJ2-7; 8 nucleotides line up with TRBD2. Losses at the gene ends were 5 bases for V and 1 base for J; bases not matched to a gene: 10. CDR1 and CDR2 from the germline V gene are SGHTA and FQGNSA. The CDR3 is 16 residues long.

V usage is TRBV6-5 and J usage is TRBJ2-3; D is unclear. The V gene's germline CDR1 is MNHEY and CDR2 SVGAGI. The CDR3 spans 17 residues. Trimming stripped 2 bases from V and 1 base from J, with 16 bases between. The DNA of the CDR3 is TGTGCCAGCAGTTACGCCAGCTTAGAAGGAGGCACAGATACGCAGTATTTT. It is translated as CASSYASLEGGTDTQYF.

CDR3 loop: CASSPGQGGYVSVVEQFF. The CDR3 coding sequence is TGTGCCAGCAGCCCAGGACAGGGGGGTTATGTCTCGGTTGTTGAGCAGTTCTTC. The chain has TRBV14 and TRBJ2-1; TRBD1 matches 10 bases. Germline values: CDR1 SGHDN, CDR2 FVKESK. This CDR3 is 18 amino acids long. The V gene end was trimmed by 4 bases and the J gene end by 9 bases; junction bases not matched to a gene: 18.

This clonotype came up many times. The genes are TRBV6-5 and TRBJ2-5; 10 bases align to TRBD2. CDR1 is MNHEY, CDR2 SVGAGI, per germline. This CDR3 contains 18 residues. The V segment lost 0 bases and the J segment 4 bases; nucleotides outside the gene matches: 11. The CDR3 loop reads CASSYSRASGSIRETQYF. The CDR3 nucleotides are TGTGCCAGCAGTTACTCGAGGGCTAGCGGGAGTATAAGAGAGACCCAGTACTTC.

The chain is built from TRBV14 and TRBJ2-7, with a possible D match to TRBD1 (6 bases). V was cut by 10 bases and J by 2 bases, with 12 bases left in between. The germline CDR1 and CDR2 sequences are SGHDN and FVKESK. The CDR3 totals 12 residues. CDR3 coding DNA: TGTGCCAACACAGGGTCCCCCTACGAGCAGTACTTC. It specifies CANTGSPYEQYF.

This clonotype was recorded many times. The CDR3 sequence is CASSRPSTGGELFF. The CDR3 region has the DNA TGTGCCAGCAGCCGGCCCTCGACAGGCGGGGAGCTGTTTTTT. The rearrangement links TRBV7-2 to TRBJ2-2; perhaps TRBD1 as D (6 bases). CDR3 length: 14 amino acids. CDR1 SGHTA and CDR2 FQGNSA come from the germline V gene. V lost 5 bases, J lost 7 bases, and 14 bases lay in between.

In its sample, this clonotype was seen many times. V usage is TRBV5-1 and J usage is TRBJ2-1, with D perhaps matching TRBD2 (5 bases). Germline lookup yields CDR1 SGHRS and CDR2 YFSETQ. With 2 bases removed from V and 8 bases from J, the gap between germline ends came to 23 bases. The CDR3 extends over 17 amino acids. CDR3: CASSFGPLAAALDEQFF. CDR3 in DNA: TGCGCCAGCAGCTTTGGTCCGCTAGCAGCAGCCCTAGATGAGCAGTTCTTC.

The chain combines TRBV5-1 with TRBJ2-5; maybe TRBD1 (5 bases). In germline, CDR1 is SGHRS, CDR2 YFSETQ. This CDR3 region has 16 residues. The V end was cut by 0 bases, the J end by 1 base, with 13 bases between. CDR3 amino acids: CASSLAGAQIQETQYF. The CDR3 coding sequence is TGCGCCAGCAGCTTGGCTGGGGCACAGATCCAAGAGACCCAGTACTTC.

The CDR3 nucleotides are TGCAGTGCTAGTCCCCCCAGCCTAGACGACGTGGACGAGCAGTACTTC. The encoded protein is CSASPPSLDDVDEQYF. The V call is TRBV20-1, the J call TRBJ2-7, with D unresolved. Germline V gene data show CDR1 as DFQATT and CDR2 as SNEGSKA (reference sequence). This CDR3 is 16 amino acids long. V lost 3 bases and J lost 5, with 23 bases in between.

This clonotype was detected a few times. This chain links TRBV28 with TRBJ2-7, with D unclear. This CDR3 comprises 14 residues. Germline loops: CDR1 MDHEN, CDR2 SYDVKM. Trimming took off 6 bases at V and 2 bases at J, with 14 bases between the two ends. CDR3 nucleotide sequence: TGTGCCAGCAGGAAGTTTATGTCCCCCTACGAGCAGTACTTC. Its protein product is CASRKFMSPYEQYF.

The chain uses TRBV6-2 or TRBV6-3 and TRBJ2-1; no firm D call. Germline CDR1 reads MNHEY; CDR2 reads SVGEGT. The CDR3 sequence is 12 residues long. V lost 9 bases to trimming and J lost 7 bases, with 13 bases between them. CDR3 sequence reads: CASGILGNEQFF. In DNA form, the CDR3 reads TGTGCCAGTGGGATTTTGGGGAATGAGCAGTTCTTC.

This clonotype has ten or more counts. The rearrangement joins TRBV19 to TRBJ2-5; tentative D call: TRBD1 (5 bases). This CDR3 region has 15 residues. Looked up from germline, CDR1 is LNHDA and CDR2 is SQIVND (reference sequence). V was pared by 3 bases and J by 3 bases, with 14 bases between. DNA of the CDR3: TGTGCCAGTAGTATTCGTAGGGGCGGAAAAGAGACCCAGTACTTC. Protein: CASSIRRGGKETQYF. Full variable domain (missing parts from reference TRBV19 and TRBJ2-5): DGGITQSPKYLFRKEGQNVTLSCEQNLNHDAMYWYRQDPGQGLRLIYYSQIVNDFQKGDIAEGYSVSREKKESFPLTVTSAQKNPTAFYLCASSIRRGGKETQYFGPGTRLLVL.

The rearrangement uses TRBV10-3 and TRBJ2-1; TRBD2 matches 8 bases. CDR1 is ENHRY and CDR2 is SYGVKD in the germline V gene. J gave up 7 bases and V 2 bases, and 7 bases lay outside the gene matches. The CDR3 totals 15 residues. The DNA of the CDR3 is TGTGCCATCAGTGAGGAAAAGCGGGAGATAAATGAGCAGTTCTTC. Amino acid sequence: CAISEEKREINEQFF.

This clonotype was detected ten times or more. The chain uses TRBV4-3 and TRBJ2-5; D unresolved. Deletions cut 4 bases from V and 5 bases from J, with 17 bases between. The CDR3 sequence is 15 residues long. From germline, CDR1 is LGHNA and CDR2 YSLEER. The CDR3, as DNA: TGCGCCAGCAGCCCAAGCCTTCCCCGACCTGAGACCCAGTACTTC. Its protein product is CASSPSLPRPETQYF.

This clonotype was seen a few times. V is TRBV29-1 and J is TRBJ2-2; TRBD2 might be the D (5 bases). Trimming took off 5 bases at V and 6 bases at J, with 13 bases between the two ends. The CDR3 length is 13 residues. CDR1 and CDR2 from the germline V gene are SQVTM and ANQGSEA. Here the CDR3 DNA reads TGCAGCGTTCTCCCAAGAGGGTCCGGGGAGCTGTTTTTT. This translates into CSVLPRGSGELFF.

On this clonotype: A clone one base away is much larger, so this may be a read error. The CDR3 sequence: CASSKGQFEKQFF. In nucleotides, the CDR3 is TGTGCCAGCAGCAAAGGACAGTTCGAGAAGCAGTTCTTC. The chain uses TRBV7-2 and TRBJ2-1, with TRBD1 as a possible D gene (6 bases). CDR1 and CDR2 from the germline V gene are SGHTA and FQGNSA. The CDR3 extends over 13 amino acids. V was shortened by 5 bases and J by 11 bases, with 16 bases between the two germline ends.

This chain joins TRBV7-2 and TRBJ2-5; D is unclear. This CDR3 comprises 13 residues. Germline assignment: CDR1 SGHTA and CDR2 FQGNSA. Trimming took off 2 bases at V and 3 bases at J, with 7 bases between the two ends. The CDR3 DNA reads TGTGCCAGCAGCTTATTCCTAGAAGAGACCCAGTACTTC. This gives the protein CASSLFLEETQYF.

DNA for the CDR3: TGCGCCAGCAGCTTGGATACAGATTCACCCCTCCACTTT. Its translation is CASSLDTDSPLHF. The J gene is TRBJ1-6, the V gene TRBV5-1, with D unclear. The CDR3 sequence is 13 residues long. Deletions cut 0 bases from V and 8 bases from J, with 6 bases between. From germline, CDR1 is SGHRS and CDR2 YFSETQ.

The chain is built from TRBV20-1 and TRBJ1-1; D is undetermined. The V end lost 3 bases, the J end lost 1 base, and 9 bases lay between the germline ends. CDR1 is DFQATT, CDR2 SNEGSKA, per germline (reference sequence). The CDR3 covers 13 residues. The DNA of the CDR3 is TGCAGTGCTAGTGCAATGGGGAACACTGAAGCTTTCTTT. It is translated as CSASAMGNTEAFF.

This clonotype has ten or more counts. The chain uses TRBV7-2 and TRBJ1-6; maybe TRBD1 (6 bases). Germline V CDR1 and CDR2: SGHTA, FQGNSA. CDR3 length equals 15 residues. The ends were cut back, 1 base at V and 7 bases at J, with 11 bases in the middle. The CDR3 loop is CASSLDGGLNSPLHF. Here the CDR3 DNA reads TGTGCCAGCAGCTTAGATGGGGGGCTCAATTCACCCCTCCACTTT.

V and J are TRBV15 and TRBJ2-2; no firm D call. The germline gives CDR1 LNHNV, CDR2 YYDKDF (reference sequence). V lost 5 bases and J lost 9, with 10 bases in between. CDR3 length equals 12 residues. In DNA, the CDR3 is TGTGCCACCAGCTCCCCCAGATGGGAGCTGTTTTTT. Its protein is CATSSPRWELFF.